This T cell receptor beta chain appears in the sequencing data of a study of Ad26.COV2.S vaccination and SARS-CoV-2 variants. The study's findings and limits: Those who received vaccine or placebo ended up with similar non-spike TCR breadth. An underestimation of total T cell responses may have resulted from the TCR breadth and depth analyses.

Treatment here: 19 received Ad26.COV2.S at low or high dose, single or two shots; 5 received placebo; per-sample allocation not given. Repertoires come from day 63 after the first vaccine or placebo injection. The sample came from a Boston adult aged 18-55 years. V was clipped by 0 bases and J by 4 bases, with 10 bases between them. There are 15 residues in the CDR3. The V gene's germline CDR1 is MNHEY and CDR2 SVGAGI. Clones were sequenced by immunoSEQ multiplex PCR, and TCRdb holds only the in-frame ones, with some missing. The data show 400,000 to 500,000 clones, 89% seen once. Points on this clone: What it recognizes is unknown.

This receptor was taken from a person aged 18 to 59 who received the Ad26.COV2.S COVID-19 vaccine or a placebo. Sequencing was performed on peripheral blood, taken in a trial of Ad26.COV2.S vaccine versus placebo. The chain combines TRBV6-5 with TRBJ1-5; perhaps TRBD1 as D (5 bases). The CDR3, as DNA: TGTGCCAGCAGTTACTCCGGGGCGCGGAATCAGCCCCAGCATTTT. Translated: CASSYSGARNQPQHF.